This TCR beta chain stems from a study of human T cells and chemical hapten exposure. Before extraction, the whole blood was not fractionated, and total RNA was taken from it. TCRdb recomputed calls from the 5' RACE reads with MiXCR, one row per CDR3 protein. The sample yields tens of thousands of distinct CDR3 sequences, roughly 8% seen once. The trim removed 5 bases at V and 6 bases at J, leaving 2 bases unmatched. Germline CDR1 reads SEHNR; CDR2 reads FQNEAQ (reference sequence). The CDR3 runs 12 residues. This clonotype came up many times. Its antigen is undetermined. Study outcomes and limitations: Counts of TCRs above 1 in 1000 frequency stayed unchanged with DPC sensitization.

The V gene is TRBV7-9, the J gene TRBJ1-2, with TRBD1 matching over 8 bases. The sequence came from a male donor in good health. CDR3 DNA sequence: TGTGCCAGCAGCCCGGACAGGGATGGCTACACCTTC. Amino acids: CASSPDRDGYTF.